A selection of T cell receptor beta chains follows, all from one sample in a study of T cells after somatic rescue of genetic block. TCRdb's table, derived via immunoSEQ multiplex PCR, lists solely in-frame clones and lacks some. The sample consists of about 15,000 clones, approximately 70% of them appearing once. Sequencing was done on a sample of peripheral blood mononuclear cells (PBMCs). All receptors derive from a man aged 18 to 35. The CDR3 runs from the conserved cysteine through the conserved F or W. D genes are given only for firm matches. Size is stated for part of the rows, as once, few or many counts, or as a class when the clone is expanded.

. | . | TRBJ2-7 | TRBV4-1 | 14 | TGCGCCAGCAGCCAAGTGAGCGAGGGCTACGAGCAGTACTTC | CASSQVSEGYEQYF
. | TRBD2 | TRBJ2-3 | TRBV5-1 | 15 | TGCGCCAGCAGCTGGGTACTAGCGGGCTCAGATACGCAGTATTTT | CASSWVLAGSDTQYF
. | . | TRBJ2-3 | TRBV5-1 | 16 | TGCGCCAGCAGCTTGCCCCGGGGGACAGTTCAAGATACGCAGTATTTT | CASSLPRGTVQDTQYF
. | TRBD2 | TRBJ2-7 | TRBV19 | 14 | TGTGCCAGTAGACGGACTAGCGGGTCCTACGAGCAGTACTTC | CASRRTSGSYEQYF
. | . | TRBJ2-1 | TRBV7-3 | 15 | TGTGCCAGCAGCCTTATGGGGGGCGGGTACAATGAGCAGTTCTTC | CASSLMGGGYNEQFF
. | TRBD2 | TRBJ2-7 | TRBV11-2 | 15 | TGTGCCAGCAGTATCCTAGCGGGGAGCTCCTACGAGCAGTACTTC | CASSILAGSSYEQYF
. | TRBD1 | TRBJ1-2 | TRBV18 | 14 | TGTGCCAGCTCACGGGACAGAGACTCTCTAGGCTACACCTTC | CASSRDRDSLGYTF
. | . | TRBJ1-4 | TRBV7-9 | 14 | TGTGCCTGTTGTCCCGGGCCCCAAAATGAAAAACTGTTTTTT | CACCPGPQNEKLFF
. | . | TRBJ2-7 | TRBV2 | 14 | TGTGCCAGCAGCGCTTGGCGGACAAAGTACGAGCAGTACTTC | CASSAWRTKYEQYF
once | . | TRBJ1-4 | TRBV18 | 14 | TGTGCCAGCTCACGGGACGCCGCTAATGAAAAACTGTTTTTT | CASSRDAANEKLFF
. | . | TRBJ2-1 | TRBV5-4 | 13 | TGTGCCAGCAGCCCCGCAGGGGTCAATGAGCAGTTCTTC | CASSPAGVNEQFF
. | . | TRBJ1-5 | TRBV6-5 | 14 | TGTGCCAGCAGGAGACGTTATAGCAATCAGCCCCAGCATTTT | CASRRRYSNQPQHF
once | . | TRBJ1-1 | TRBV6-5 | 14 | TGTGCCAGCAGTTGGGCAGGGGCGAGGACTGAAGCTTTCTTT | CASSWAGARTEAFF
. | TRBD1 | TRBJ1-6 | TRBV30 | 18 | TGTGCCTGGAGTCCCCCGGGACAGGACTCATGGTTTAATTCACCCCTCCACTTT | CAWSPPGQDSWFNSPLHF
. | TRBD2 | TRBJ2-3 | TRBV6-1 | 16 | TGTGCCAGCAGTGGCCGAGCGGGGGGCCCCACAGATACGCAGTATTTT | CASSGRAGGPTDTQYF
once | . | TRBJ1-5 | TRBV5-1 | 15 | TGCGCCAGCAGCTTGGAGGGGAGGAGCAATCAGCCCCAGCATTTT | CASSLEGRSNQPQHF
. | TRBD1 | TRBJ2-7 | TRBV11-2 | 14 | TGTGCCAGCGGCCCCGGGACAGGGCCCTACGAGCAGTACTTC | CASGPGTGPYEQYF
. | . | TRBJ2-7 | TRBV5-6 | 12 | TGTGCCAGCAGCCTGGACATCTACGAGCAGTACTTC | CASSLDIYEQYF
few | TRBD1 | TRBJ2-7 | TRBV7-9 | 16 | TGTGCCAGCAGCTTAAGTTTAGGGACAGGGGTGCCGGGGCAGTACTTC | CASSLSLGTGVPGQYF
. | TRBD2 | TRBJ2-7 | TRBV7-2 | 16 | TGTGCCAGCAGCTTAGATCGCGGGAGGGGGGTATACGAGCAGTACTTC | CASSLDRGRGVYEQYF
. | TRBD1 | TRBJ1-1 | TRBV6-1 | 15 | TGTGCCAGCAGTGACCAAGGAAGACAGGGCCGGACAGCTTTCTTT | CASSDQGRQGRTAFF
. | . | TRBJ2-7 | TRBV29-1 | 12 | TGCAGCGTTGTGATGGATACCTACGAGCAGTACTTC | CSVVMDTYEQYF
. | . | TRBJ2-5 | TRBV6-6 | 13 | TGTGCCAGCACTCTCCGAATCCGGGAGACCCAGTACTTC | CASTLRIRETQYF
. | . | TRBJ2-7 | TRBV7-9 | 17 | TGTGCCAGCAGTGAAACCCGGCAGGGGCCTATTTCCTACGAGCAGTACTTC | CASSETRQGPISYEQYF
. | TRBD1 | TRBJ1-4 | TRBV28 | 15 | TGTGCCAGCAGTCCGGGGGACAGGAGGAATGAAAAACTGTTTTTT | CASSPGDRRNEKLFF
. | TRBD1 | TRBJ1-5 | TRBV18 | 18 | TGTGCCAGCTCACCACAGGGACAGGGGGCCACTAGCAATCAGCCCCAGCATTTT | CASSPQGQGATSNQPQHF
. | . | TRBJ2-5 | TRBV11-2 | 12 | TGTGCCAGCAGCTTAGCAGAAGAGACCCAGTACTTC | CASSLAEETQYF
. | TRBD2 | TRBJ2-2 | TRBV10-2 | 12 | TGCGCCATCCCGGGGGGAGCCGGGGAGCTGTTTTTT | CAIPGGAGELFF
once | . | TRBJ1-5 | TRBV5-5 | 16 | TGTGCCAGCAGCGCCTTCGGGACAAATAGCAATCAGCCCCAGCATTTT | CASSAFGTNSNQPQHF
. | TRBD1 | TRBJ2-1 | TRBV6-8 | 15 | TGTGCCAGCATTCCTAGACAGGGCCGGTACAATGAGCAGTTCTTC | CASIPRQGRYNEQFF
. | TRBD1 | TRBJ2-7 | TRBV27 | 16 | TGTGCCAGCAGTTTATCCCCGACAGGGGTGAGCTACGAGCAGTACTTC | CASSLSPTGVSYEQYF
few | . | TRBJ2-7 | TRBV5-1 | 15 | TGCGCCAGCAGCCCCGGGACAAACCCAACCTACGAGCAGTACTTC | CASSPGTNPTYEQYF
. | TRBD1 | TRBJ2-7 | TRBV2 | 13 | TGTGCCAGCAGGGCGGACAGGGGAGGAGAGCAGTACTTC | CASRADRGGEQYF
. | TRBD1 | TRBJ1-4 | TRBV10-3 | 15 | TGTGCCATCAGCGACGGACAGGGGAAGAATGAAAAACTGTTTTTT | CAISDGQGKNEKLFF
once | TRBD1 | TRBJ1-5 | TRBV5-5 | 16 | TGTGCCAGCAGCAAGTTCTCAGGGGGCGCGGGACAGCCCCAGCATTTT | CASSKFSGGAGQPQHF
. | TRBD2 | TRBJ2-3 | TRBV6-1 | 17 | TGTGCCAGCAGTGAAATGGTCAGCGGGAGTGGCACAGATACGCAGTATTTT | CASSEMVSGSGTDTQYF
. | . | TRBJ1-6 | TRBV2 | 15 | TGTGCCAGCAATCCCCGGAGCTCCTATAATTCACCCCTCCACTTT | CASNPRSSYNSPLHF
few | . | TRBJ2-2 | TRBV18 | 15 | TGTGCCAGCTCACCTTCGACAGCGAACACCGGGGAGCTGTTTTTT | CASSPSTANTGELFF
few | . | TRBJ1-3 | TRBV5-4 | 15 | TGTGCCAGCAGCTTGTTTGGAACCTCTGGAAACACCATATATTTT | CASSLFGTSGNTIYF
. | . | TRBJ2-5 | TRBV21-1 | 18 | TGTGCCAGCAGCTCCAAGACCCAAATCCAGGGGCAACAAGAGACCCAGTACTTC | CASSSKTQIQGQQETQYF
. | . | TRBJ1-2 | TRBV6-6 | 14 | TGTGCCAGCAGTATGGCCGACCTCGGTTATGGCTACACCTTC | CASSMADLGYGYTF
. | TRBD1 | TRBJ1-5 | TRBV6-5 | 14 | TGTGCCAGCAGTTCCGGGACAGTCAATCAGCCCCAGCATTTT | CASSSGTVNQPQHF
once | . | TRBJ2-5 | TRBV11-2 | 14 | TGTGCCAGCAGCTTAAGACAGGGAGGTGAGACCCAGTACTTC | CASSLRQGGETQYF
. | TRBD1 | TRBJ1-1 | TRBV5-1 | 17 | TGCGCCAGCAGCTCGCGGGTTGGACAGGGGTCTGGCTCTGAAGCTTTCTTT | CASSSRVGQGSGSEAFF
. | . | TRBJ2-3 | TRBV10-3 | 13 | TGTGCCACAAAGGCTTCGGAGGCAGATACGCAGTATTTT | CATKASEADTQYF
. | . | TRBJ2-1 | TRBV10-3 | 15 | TGTGCCATCAGTGTCAGCGCAGGGGGAGGAAATGAGCAGTTCTTC | CAISVSAGGGNEQFF
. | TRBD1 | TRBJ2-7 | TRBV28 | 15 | TGTGCCAGCAGTTTGGACGGGACAGGTCGGACTGAGCAGTACTTC | CASSLDGTGRTEQYF
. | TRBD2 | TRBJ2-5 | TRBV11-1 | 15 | TGTGCCAGCAGCTTTAGCGGGACCGCGCGAGAGACCCAGTACTTC | CASSFSGTARETQYF
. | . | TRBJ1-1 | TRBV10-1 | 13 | TGCGCCAGCAGCCGTTGGAGGAACACTGAAGCTTTCTTT | CASSRWRNTEAFF
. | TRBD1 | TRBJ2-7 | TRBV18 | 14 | TGTGCCAGCTCACCTTACGGGACAGCCTACGAGCAGTACTTC | CASSPYGTAYEQYF
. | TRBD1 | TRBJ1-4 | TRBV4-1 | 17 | TGCGCCAGCAGCCAAGACCGGACAGGGACGCCTAATGAAAAACTGTTTTTT | CASSQDRTGTPNEKLFF
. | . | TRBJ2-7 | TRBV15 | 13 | TGTGCCACCAGCAGACTGCCCAAACCCGAGCAGTACTTC | CATSRLPKPEQYF
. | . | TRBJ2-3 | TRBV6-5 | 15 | TGTGCCAGCAGTTACGGGCGGGAACTCACAGATACGCAGTATTTT | CASSYGRELTDTQYF